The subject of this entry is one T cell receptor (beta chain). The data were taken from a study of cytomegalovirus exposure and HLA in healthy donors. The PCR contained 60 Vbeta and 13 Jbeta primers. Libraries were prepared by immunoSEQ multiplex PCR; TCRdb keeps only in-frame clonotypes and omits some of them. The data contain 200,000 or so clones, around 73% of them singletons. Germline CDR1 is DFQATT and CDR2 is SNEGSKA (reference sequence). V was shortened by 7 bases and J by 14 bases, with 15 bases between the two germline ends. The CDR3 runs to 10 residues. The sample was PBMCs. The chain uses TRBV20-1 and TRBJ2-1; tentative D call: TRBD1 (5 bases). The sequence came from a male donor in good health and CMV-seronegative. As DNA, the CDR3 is TGCAGTGGGGGCAGAACTGCGGAGTTCTTC. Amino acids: CSGGRTAEFF.